The 7 T cell receptor beta chains below come from one sample, sequenced in a study of blood T cell repertoires in COVID-19. Clones were read by immunoSEQ multiplex PCR, and TCRdb kept only the in-frame ones, dropping some. The table includes some 150,000 clones, 88% detected once. The sequenced material came from peripheral blood. Receptors originate from a human donor in a cohort sampled during active COVID-19.

The V and J genes are TRBV2 and TRBJ1-5; 7 bases map to TRBD1. This CDR3 region has 15 residues. Germline loops: CDR1 SNHLY, CDR2 FYNNEI. Trimming took 6 bases from V and 0 from J; bases not matched to a gene: 5. The CDR3 loop reads CASRDDRVSNQPQHF. The CDR3, as DNA: TGTGCCAGCAGAGATGACAGGGTTAGCAATCAGCCCCAGCATTTT.

The V and J genes are TRBV30 and TRBJ2-2; TRBD2 is a possible D gene (7 bases). Germline assignment: CDR1 GTSNPN and CDR2 SVGIG (reference sequence). The ends were cut back, 3 bases at V and 7 bases at J, with 15 bases in the middle. This CDR3 comprises 14 residues. The CDR3 here is CAWRRGRALGELFF. CDR3 sequence (DNA): TGTGCCTGGAGGAGGGGGAGGGCCCTCGGGGAGCTGTTTTTT.

The V and J genes are TRBV11-3 and TRBJ1-1, with a tentative D call TRBD1 (6 bases). Germline loops: CDR1 SGHNT, CDR2 YENEEA. V was pared by 4 bases and J by 7 bases, with 13 bases between. This CDR3 region has 13 residues. Here the CDR3 DNA reads TGTGCCAGCAGCTCAACAGGGTCGGGTGAAGCTTTCTTT. Protein sequence: CASSSTGSGEAFF.

V gene TRBV29-1 combines with J gene TRBJ2-3; D is perhaps TRBD2 (7 bases). CDR1 is SQVTM and CDR2 is ANQGSEA in the germline V gene. V dropped 4 bases and J dropped 5 bases, with 13 bases sitting between them. This CDR3 is 13 amino acids long. This CDR3 reads CSVVGGARDTQYF. The CDR3 DNA reads TGCAGCGTTGTGGGGGGGGCGAGAGATACGCAGTATTTT.

CDR3 DNA: TGTGCCAGCAGTTACGGGGGGGTTAGCACAGATACGCAGTATTTT. It yields the protein CASSYGGVSTDTQYF. V usage is TRBV6-5 and J usage is TRBJ2-3, with TRBD2 matching over 7 bases. Trimming took 2 bases from V and 0 from J; bases not matched to a gene: 2. Germline V gives CDR1 MNHEY, CDR2 SVGAGI. The CDR3 spans 15 residues.

The chain employs TRBV5-5 and TRBJ2-3; 10 bases align to TRBD1. From germline, CDR1 is SGHKS and CDR2 YYEKEE (reference sequence). J lost 4 bases, V lost 3 bases, and 5 bases had no gene match. CDR3 length: 15 residues. The CDR3 bases are TGTGCCAGCAGCTGGGGGACAGGGGTTCCAGATACGCAGTATTTT. This gives the protein CASSWGTGVPDTQYF.

The CDR3 is CASSPMGKREEQFF. The CDR3 coding sequence is TGTGCCAGCAGTCCTATGGGAAAGCGGGAGGAGCAGTTCTTC. The gene calls are TRBV27 and TRBJ2-1, with 8 bases aligning to TRBD2. Germline V CDR1 and CDR2: MNHEY, SMNVEV (reference sequence). CDR3 length: 14 amino acids. With 5 bases clipped from V and 10 bases from J, the junction kept 10 bases outside the gene matches.